One sample yielded the 9 T cell receptor beta chains listed below, sequenced in a study of blood T cell repertoires in COVID-19. TCRdb keeps only in-frame clones here, not all; method: immunoSEQ multiplex PCR. The repertoire includes over 100,000 clones, 86% of them detected once, and around 4.7% sits in the top ten. Sequencing was performed on peripheral blood. Receptors originate from a man aged 35 to 55 with acute or convalescent COVID-19.

The chain recombines TRBV19 with TRBJ2-5; 7 nucleotides align to TRBD1. Trimming cost V 6 bases and J 4 bases; bases outside gene matches: 11. Germline values: CDR1 LNHDA, CDR2 SQIVND (reference sequence). The CDR3 is made up of 15 amino acids. CDR3 sequence (DNA): TGTGCCAGTAGCCGGCCCGGGACAGAGCGAGAGACCCAGTACTTC. It yields the protein CASSRPGTERETQYF.

The chain joins TRBV3-1 (or the pseudogene TRBV3-2) to TRBJ1-6; 7 bases align to TRBD1. Germline CDR1 LGHDT, CDR2 YNNKEL (reference sequence). V shed 5 bases, J shed 7 bases, and the junction held 8 bases outside the gene matches. The CDR3 is 15 residues long. CDR3 DNA: TGTGCCAGCAGCTTCCGGACAGGTTTCAATTCACCCCTCCACTTT. It is translated as CASSFRTGFNSPLHF.

The chain joins TRBV9 to TRBJ2-1; 8 bases align to TRBD2. Germline V gene data show CDR1 as SGDLS and CDR2 as YYNGEE. The CDR3 loop spans 15 amino acids. With 0 bases clipped from V and 9 bases from J, the junction kept 8 bases outside the gene matches. The CDR3 DNA reads TGTGCCAGCAGCGTAGGAGGGGACGGGAGGGCTGAGCAGTTCTTC. Translating gives CASSVGGDGRAEQFF.

This clone was seen just once. The J gene is TRBJ1-4, the V gene TRBV20-1; D is possibly TRBD1 (5 bases). Trimming took 3 bases from V and 0 from J, leaving 8 bases between them. From germline, CDR1 is DFQATT and CDR2 SNEGSKA (reference sequence). The CDR3 is 14 amino acids. Here the CDR3 DNA reads TGCAGTGCTAGTCCGACAGCAACTAATGAAAAACTGTTTTTT. Its protein product is CSASPTATNEKLFF.

This chain joins TRBV4-2 and TRBJ2-7, with D possibly being TRBD1 (7 bases). This CDR3 region has 15 residues. From germline, CDR1 is LGHNA and CDR2 YNFKEQ. Trimming cost V 2 bases and J 3 bases, with 14 bases left between them. The CDR3 here is CASSQQPGGNYEQYF. CDR3 in DNA: TGTGCCAGCAGCCAACAACCAGGGGGGAACTACGAGCAGTACTTC.

This chain connects TRBV7-2 to TRBJ2-3, with D perhaps TRBD2 (7 bases). CDR3 length: 15 amino acids. Germline values: CDR1 SGHTA, CDR2 FQGNSA. Trimming took 6 bases from V and 3 from J, leaving 16 bases between them. The chain's CDR3 is CASRPQGLPTDTQYF. The CDR3 DNA is TGTGCCAGCAGGCCACAGGGACTACCAACAGATACGCAGTATTTT.

The chain is built from TRBV5-5 and TRBJ2-7; 7 positions agree with TRBD2. The CDR3 spans 17 residues. CDR1 is SGHKS and CDR2 is YYEKEE in the germline V gene (reference sequence). J gave up 5 bases and V 4 bases, and 18 bases lay outside the gene matches. The CDR3 here is CASSRYPLGEGLNEQYF. The CDR3 DNA reads TGTGCCAGCAGCCGTTACCCCTTGGGGGAGGGCCTCAACGAGCAGTACTTC.

The genes are TRBV5-4 and TRBJ1-1; 10 nucleotides match TRBD1. Unmatched junction bases numbered 3, after V lost 4 bases and J lost 0 bases. The CDR3 contains 15 residues. CDR1 SGHNT and CDR2 YYREEE come from the germline V gene (reference sequence). This CDR3 reads CASSKGQGLNTEAFF. CDR3 sequence (DNA): TGTGCCAGCAGCAAGGGACAGGGGTTGAACACTGAAGCTTTCTTT.

The rearrangement links TRBV7-9 to TRBJ1-5, with D unclear. This CDR3 has 15 residues. Germline lookup yields CDR1 SEHNR and CDR2 FQNEAQ (reference sequence). The V end was cut by 5 bases, the J end by 0 bases, with 11 bases between. DNA for the CDR3: TGTGCCAGCAGCCTCGGGGAGAATAGCAATCAGCCCCAGCATTTT. It encodes CASSLGENSNQPQHF.